This TCR beta chain originates from a study of blood T cell repertoires in COVID-19. Study-wide background: Samples taken during acute and convalescent COVID-19 were collected in the United States, Italy and Spain.

This clone was observed once. V gave up 5 bases and J gave up 7 bases, with 18 bases separating them. CDR3 length: 14 amino acids. Germline assignment: CDR1 MNHEY and CDR2 SMNVEV (reference sequence). The repertoire was sequenced with immunoSEQ multiplex PCR; TCRdb's copy has only in-frame clones and lacks some. In the table there are about 200,000 clones, approximately 85% of which are singletons. The TCR sequence derives from an elderly woman with acute or convalescent COVID-19. The chain combines TRBV27 with TRBJ2-7; D possibly corresponds to TRBD1 (6 bases). What was sequenced was peripheral blood. The CDR3 loop reads CASSPPGTPREQYF. The CDR3 nucleotides read TGTGCCAGCAGTCCCCCCGGGACACCGCGGGAGCAGTACTTC.